This T cell receptor (beta chain) was recovered during a study of long-term antiretroviral therapy in people with HIV. At the level of the study: In the earliest collections, sampling predates the 2015 immediate-ART recommendation by about a decade. Study outcomes and limitations: Records did not include ART adherence, viral resistance or therapy changes.

The CDR3 covers 15 residues. V dropped 4 bases and J dropped 5; count of bases not matched to a gene: 7. The V gene's germline CDR1 is SGHRS and CDR2 YFSETQ. The sample holds one count of this clone. Its specificity is not known. Run at survey level, the immunoSEQ assay was version v3.0. Assay used: immunoSEQ multiplex PCR; TCRdb lists only in-frame clones, some missing. The sample includes about 43,000 clones, around 86% of them seen just once. Each sample contained roughly 0.95-10 million cryopreserved PBMC, thawed before DNA extraction. The sample in question was unsorted PBMCs, obtained 0.1 years before starting antiretroviral therapy. This chain links TRBV5-1 with TRBJ2-2, with 8 bases that match TRBD1. This receptor was obtained from a woman aged 50 to 60 with HIV. In DNA, the CDR3 is TGCGCCAGCAGCATACAACGACAGGGGACCGGGGAGCTGTTTTTT. It encodes CASSIQRQGTGELFF.